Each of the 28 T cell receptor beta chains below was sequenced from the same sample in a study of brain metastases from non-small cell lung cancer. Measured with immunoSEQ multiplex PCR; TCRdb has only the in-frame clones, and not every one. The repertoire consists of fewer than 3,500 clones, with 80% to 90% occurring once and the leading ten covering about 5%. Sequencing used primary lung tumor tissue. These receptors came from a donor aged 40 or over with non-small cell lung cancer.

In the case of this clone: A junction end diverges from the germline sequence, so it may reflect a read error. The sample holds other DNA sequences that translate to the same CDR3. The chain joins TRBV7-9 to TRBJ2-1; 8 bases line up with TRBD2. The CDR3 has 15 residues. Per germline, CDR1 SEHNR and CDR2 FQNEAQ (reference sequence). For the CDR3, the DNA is TGTGCCAGCAGCCTCCCCCCGACTAGCGTCCATGAGCAATTCTTC. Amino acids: CASSLPPTSVHEQFF.

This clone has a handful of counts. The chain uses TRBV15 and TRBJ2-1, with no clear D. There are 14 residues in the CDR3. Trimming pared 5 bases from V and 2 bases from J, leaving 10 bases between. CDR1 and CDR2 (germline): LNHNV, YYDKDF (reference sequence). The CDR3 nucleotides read TGTGCCACCAGCTTGCCCCCTACCTACAATGAGCAGTTCTTC. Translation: CATSLPPTYNEQFF.

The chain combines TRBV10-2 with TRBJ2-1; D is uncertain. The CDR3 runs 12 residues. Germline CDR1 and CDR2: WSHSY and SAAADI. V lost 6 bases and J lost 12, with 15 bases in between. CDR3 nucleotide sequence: TGCGCCAGCAGGAAATCTGAATCTGGGCAGTTCTTC. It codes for CASRKSESGQFF.

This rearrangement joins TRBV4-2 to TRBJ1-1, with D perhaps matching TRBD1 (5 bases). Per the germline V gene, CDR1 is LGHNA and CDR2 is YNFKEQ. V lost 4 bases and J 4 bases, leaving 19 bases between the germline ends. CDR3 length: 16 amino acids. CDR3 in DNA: TGTGCCAGCAGCCCAGACACCCAGGGTGGAATCACTGAAGCTTTCTTT. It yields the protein CASSPDTQGGITEAFF.

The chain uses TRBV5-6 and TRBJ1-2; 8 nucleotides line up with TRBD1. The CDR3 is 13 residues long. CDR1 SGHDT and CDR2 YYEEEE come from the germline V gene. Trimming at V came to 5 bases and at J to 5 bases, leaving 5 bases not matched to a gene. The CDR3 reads CASRKTGVYGYTF. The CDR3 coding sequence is TGTGCCAGCAGGAAGACAGGGGTGTATGGCTACACCTTC. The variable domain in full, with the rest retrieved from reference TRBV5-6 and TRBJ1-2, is DAGVTQSPTHLIKTRGQQVTLRCSPKSGHDTVSWYQQALGQGPQFIFQYYEEEERQRGNFPDRFSGHQFPNYSSELNVNALLLGDSALYLCASRKTGVYGYTFGSGTRLTVV.

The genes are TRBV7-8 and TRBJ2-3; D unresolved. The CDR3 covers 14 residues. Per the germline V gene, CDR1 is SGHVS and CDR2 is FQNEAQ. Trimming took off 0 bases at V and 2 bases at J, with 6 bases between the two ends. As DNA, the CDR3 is TGTGCCAGCAGCTTAGCACAGACCACAGATACGCAGTATTTT. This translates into CASSLAQTTDTQYF.

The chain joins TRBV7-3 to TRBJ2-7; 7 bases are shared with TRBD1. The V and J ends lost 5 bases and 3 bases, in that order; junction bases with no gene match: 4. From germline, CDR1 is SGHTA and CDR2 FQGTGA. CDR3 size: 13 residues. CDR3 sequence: CASSPWDSYEQYF. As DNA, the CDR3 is TGTGCCAGCAGCCCATGGGACAGCTACGAGCAGTACTTC.

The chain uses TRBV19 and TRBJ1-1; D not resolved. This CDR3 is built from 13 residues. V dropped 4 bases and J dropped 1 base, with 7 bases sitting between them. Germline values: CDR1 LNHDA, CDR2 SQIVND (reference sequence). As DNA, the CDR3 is TGTGCCAGTAGTACAGGCAAGAACACTGAAGCTTTCTTT. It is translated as CASSTGKNTEAFF.

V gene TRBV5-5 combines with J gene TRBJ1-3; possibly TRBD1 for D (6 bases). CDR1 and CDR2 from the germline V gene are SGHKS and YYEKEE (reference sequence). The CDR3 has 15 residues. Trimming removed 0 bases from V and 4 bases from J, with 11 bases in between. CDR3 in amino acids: CASSLGAGVGNTIYF. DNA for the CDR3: TGTGCCAGCAGCTTGGGAGCAGGGGTAGGAAACACCATATATTTT.

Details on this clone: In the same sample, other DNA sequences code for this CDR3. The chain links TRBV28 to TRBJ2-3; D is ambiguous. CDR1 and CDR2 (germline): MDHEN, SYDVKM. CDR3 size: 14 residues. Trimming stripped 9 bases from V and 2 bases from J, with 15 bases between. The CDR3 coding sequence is TGTGCCAGTATTGGTTTCCCAGACACAGATACGCAGTATTTT. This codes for CASIGFPDTDTQYF.

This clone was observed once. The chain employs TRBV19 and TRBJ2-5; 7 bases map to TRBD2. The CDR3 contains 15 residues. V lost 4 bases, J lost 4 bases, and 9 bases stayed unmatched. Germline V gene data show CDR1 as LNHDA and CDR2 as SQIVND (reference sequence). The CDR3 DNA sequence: TGTGCCAGTAGTACTTCTAGCGGTTGGGGAGAGACCCAGTACTTC. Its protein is CASSTSSGWGETQYF.

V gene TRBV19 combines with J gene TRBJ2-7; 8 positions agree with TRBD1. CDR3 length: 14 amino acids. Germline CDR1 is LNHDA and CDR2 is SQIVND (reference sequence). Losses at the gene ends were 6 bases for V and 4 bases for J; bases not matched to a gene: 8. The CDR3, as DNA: TGTGCCAGTAGCACGGGGCAGGGGGCATACGAGCAGTACTTC. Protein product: CASSTGQGAYEQYF.

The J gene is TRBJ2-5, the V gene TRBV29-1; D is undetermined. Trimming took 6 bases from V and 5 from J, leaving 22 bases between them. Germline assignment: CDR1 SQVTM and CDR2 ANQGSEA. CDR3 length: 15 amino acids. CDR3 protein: CSVLEDLSRPETQYF. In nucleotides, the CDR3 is TGCAGCGTCCTAGAAGATCTCTCCCGCCCCGAGACCCAGTACTTC.

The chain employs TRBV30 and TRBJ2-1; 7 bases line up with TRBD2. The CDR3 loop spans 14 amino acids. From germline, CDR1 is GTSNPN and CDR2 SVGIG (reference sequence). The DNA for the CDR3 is TGTGCAGGGAGGGGCAGACTGAGTTACAATGAGCAGTTCTTC. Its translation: CAGRGRLSYNEQFF.

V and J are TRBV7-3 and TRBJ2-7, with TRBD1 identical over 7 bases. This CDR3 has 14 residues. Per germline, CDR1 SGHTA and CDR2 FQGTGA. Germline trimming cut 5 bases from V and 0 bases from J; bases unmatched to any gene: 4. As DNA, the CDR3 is TGTGCCAGCAGCCAGGGGGTTAGCTCCTACGAGCAGTACTTC. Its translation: CASSQGVSSYEQYF.

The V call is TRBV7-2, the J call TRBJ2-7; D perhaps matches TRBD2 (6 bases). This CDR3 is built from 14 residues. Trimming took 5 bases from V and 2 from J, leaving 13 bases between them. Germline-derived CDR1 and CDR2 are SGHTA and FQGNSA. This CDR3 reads CASSQKAGPYEQYF. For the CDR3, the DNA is TGTGCCAGCAGCCAAAAAGCGGGCCCCTACGAGCAGTACTTC.

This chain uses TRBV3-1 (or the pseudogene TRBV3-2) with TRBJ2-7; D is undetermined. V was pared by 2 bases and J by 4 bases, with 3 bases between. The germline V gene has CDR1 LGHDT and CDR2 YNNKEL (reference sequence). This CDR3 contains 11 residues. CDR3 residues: CASSQFYEQYF. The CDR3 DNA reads TGTGCCAGCAGCCAATTTTACGAGCAGTACTTC.

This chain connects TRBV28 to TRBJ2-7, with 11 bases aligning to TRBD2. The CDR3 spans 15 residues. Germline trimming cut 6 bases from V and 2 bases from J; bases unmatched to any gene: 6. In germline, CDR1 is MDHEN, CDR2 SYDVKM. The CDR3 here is CASRPSGRPTYEQYF. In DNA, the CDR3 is TGTGCCAGCAGGCCTAGCGGGAGGCCGACCTACGAGCAGTACTTC.

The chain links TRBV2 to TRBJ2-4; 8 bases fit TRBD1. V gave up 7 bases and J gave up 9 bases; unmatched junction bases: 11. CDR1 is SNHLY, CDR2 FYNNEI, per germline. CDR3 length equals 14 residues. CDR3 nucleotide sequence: TGTGCCAGCAAGGGACAGGTTCGGGGTGGCATTCAGTACTTC. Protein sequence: CASKGQVRGGIQYF.

The CDR3 is CASSADSDGEKLFF. The DNA of the CDR3 is TGCGCCAGCAGCGCAGATTCGGATGGTGAAAAACTGTTTTTT. The chain couples TRBV5-1 to TRBJ1-4; D gene uncertain. This CDR3 is 14 amino acids long. In germline, CDR1 is SGHRS, CDR2 YFSETQ. V lost 4 bases to trimming and J lost 7 bases, with 14 bases between them.

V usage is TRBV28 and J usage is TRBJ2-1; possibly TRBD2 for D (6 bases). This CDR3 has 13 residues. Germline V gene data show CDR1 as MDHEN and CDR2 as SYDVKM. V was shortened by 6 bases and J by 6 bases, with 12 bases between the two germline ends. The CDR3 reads CASSPVGGNEQFF. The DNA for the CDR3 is TGTGCCAGCAGCCCCGTCGGGGGCAATGAGCAGTTCTTC.

CDR3 region: CASNTRRDSYEQYF. The CDR3 DNA sequence: TGTGCCAGCAACACAAGGCGGGACTCCTACGAGCAGTACTTC. V usage is TRBV6-5 and J usage is TRBJ2-7; tentative D call: TRBD2 (6 bases). This CDR3 contains 14 residues. CDR1 and CDR2 from the germline V gene are MNHEY and SVGAGI. The V end lost 7 bases, the J end lost 0 bases, and 13 bases lay between the germline ends.

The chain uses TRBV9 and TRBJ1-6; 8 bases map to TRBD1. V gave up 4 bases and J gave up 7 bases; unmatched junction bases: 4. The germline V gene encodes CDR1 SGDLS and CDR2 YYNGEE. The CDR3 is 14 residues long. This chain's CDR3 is CASSWTGYNSPLHF. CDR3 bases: TGTGCCAGCAGCTGGACAGGGTACAATTCACCCCTCCACTTT.

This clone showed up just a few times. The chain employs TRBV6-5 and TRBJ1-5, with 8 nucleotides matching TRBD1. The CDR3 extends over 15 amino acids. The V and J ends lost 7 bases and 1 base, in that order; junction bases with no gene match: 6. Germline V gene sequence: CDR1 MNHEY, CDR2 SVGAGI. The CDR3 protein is CASTGRTGSNQPQHF. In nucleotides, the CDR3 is TGTGCCAGCACCGGTAGGACAGGGAGCAATCAGCCCCAGCATTTT.

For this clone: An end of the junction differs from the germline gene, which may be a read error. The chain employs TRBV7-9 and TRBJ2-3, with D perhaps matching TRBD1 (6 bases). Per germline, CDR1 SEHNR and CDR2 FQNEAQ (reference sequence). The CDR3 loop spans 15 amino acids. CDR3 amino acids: CASTEGTSSIDTQYF. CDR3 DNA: TGTGCCAGCACCGAAGGGACATCTAGCATAGATACGCAGTATTTT.

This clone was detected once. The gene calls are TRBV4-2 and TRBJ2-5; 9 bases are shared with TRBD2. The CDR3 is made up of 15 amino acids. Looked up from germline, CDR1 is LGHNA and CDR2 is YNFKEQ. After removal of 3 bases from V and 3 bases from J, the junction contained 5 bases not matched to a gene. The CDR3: CASSQLAGREETQYF. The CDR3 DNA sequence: TGTGCCAGCAGCCAGCTAGCGGGAAGGGAAGAGACCCAGTACTTC.

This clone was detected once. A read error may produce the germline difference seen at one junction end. The CDR3, as DNA: TGTGTCAGCAGCTTCATAAATGAGCAGTTCTTC. Residues: CVSSFINEQFF. V usage is TRBV11-1 and J usage is TRBJ2-1; D ambiguous. Germline CDR1 is SGHAT and CDR2 is FQDESV (reference sequence). The CDR3 runs 11 residues.

CDR3 coding DNA: TGTGCCAGCAGTTTAAACAGAGAGCAGTACTTC. It specifies CASSLNREQYF. The chain links TRBV28 to TRBJ2-7, with no clear D. Germline V gene sequence: CDR1 MDHEN, CDR2 SYDVKM. Trimming took off 2 bases at V and 7 bases at J, with 6 bases between the two ends. This CDR3 has 11 residues.